The clone carrying this TCR beta chain was seen a few times. Its antigen remains unidentified. This sample stems from a study of CD8 T cells in ankylosing spondylitis. The study, taken as a whole, reports: Blood of patients with ankylosing spondylitis appeared to be characterized by a TCR beta motif of several highly homologous variants. Previous work reported some of these motif variants in the synovial fluid and blood of reactive arthritis. Peripheral blood held disease-linked clones only at relatively low frequency, and these were CD8+.

The CDR3 extends over 15 amino acids. Germline loops: CDR1 SGHRS, CDR2 YFSETQ. V shed 4 bases, J shed 5 bases, and the junction held 9 bases outside the gene matches. One entry per CDR3 protein, called by TCRdb with MiXCR from the 5' RACE reads. The sample lists about 100,000 distinct CDR3 sequences, 24% occurring once. The sequence derives from a male donor with ankylosing spondylitis. V and J are TRBV5-1 and TRBJ2-5, with 9 bases that match TRBD1. The sequenced sample consisted of synovial fluid, either unsorted or a sorted T cell fraction (not recorded which). The DNA of the CDR3 is TGCGCCAGCAGCATTAACCCCGGGACAGGGGAGACCCAGTACTTC. Translated: CASSINPGTGETQYF.